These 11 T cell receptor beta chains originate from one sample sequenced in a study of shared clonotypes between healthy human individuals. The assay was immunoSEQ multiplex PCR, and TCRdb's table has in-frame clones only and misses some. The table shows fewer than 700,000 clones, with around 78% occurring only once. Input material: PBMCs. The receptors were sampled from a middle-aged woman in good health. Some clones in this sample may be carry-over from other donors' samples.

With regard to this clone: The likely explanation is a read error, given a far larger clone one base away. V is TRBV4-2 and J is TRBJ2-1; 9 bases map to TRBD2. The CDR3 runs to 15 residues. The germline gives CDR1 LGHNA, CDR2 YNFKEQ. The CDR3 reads CASGQDSGSHNEQFF. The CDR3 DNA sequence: TGTGCCAGCGGCCAAGATAGCGGGAGTCATAATGAGCAGTTCTTC.

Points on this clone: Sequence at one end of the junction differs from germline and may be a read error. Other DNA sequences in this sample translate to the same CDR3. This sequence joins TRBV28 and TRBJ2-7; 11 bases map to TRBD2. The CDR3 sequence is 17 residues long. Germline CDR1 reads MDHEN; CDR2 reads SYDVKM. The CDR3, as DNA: TGTGCCAGCAGTTTGTACGTGGGGACTAGCGGAACCTATGAGCAGTACTTC. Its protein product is CASSLYVGTSGTYEQYF.

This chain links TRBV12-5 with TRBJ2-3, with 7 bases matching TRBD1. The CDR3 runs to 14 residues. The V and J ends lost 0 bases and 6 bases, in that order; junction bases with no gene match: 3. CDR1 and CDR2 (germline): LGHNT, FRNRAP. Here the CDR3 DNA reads TGTGCTAGTGGTTTGGTACAGGGGTGCGATACGCAGTATTTT. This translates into CASGLVQGCDTQYF.

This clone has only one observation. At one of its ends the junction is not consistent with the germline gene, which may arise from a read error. CDR3 DNA: TGTGCCGGCAGCAGAGTGGCTAGCGGGAGGAACGAGCAGTACTTC. Amino acid sequence: CAGSRVASGRNEQYF. This chain connects TRBV13 to TRBJ2-5, with 11 bases lining up with TRBD2. The J call may be incorrect, as the DNA end agrees better with TRBJ2-7. Per the germline V gene, CDR1 is PRHDT and CDR2 is FYEKMQ (reference sequence). The CDR3 covers 15 residues.

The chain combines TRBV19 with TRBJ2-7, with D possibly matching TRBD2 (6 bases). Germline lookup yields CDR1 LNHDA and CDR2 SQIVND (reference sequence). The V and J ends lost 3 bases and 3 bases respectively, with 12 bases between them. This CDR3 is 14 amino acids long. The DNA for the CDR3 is TGTGCCAGTAGTATTGGAGCGGGCCGCTACGAGCAGTACTTC. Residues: CASSIGAGRYEQYF.

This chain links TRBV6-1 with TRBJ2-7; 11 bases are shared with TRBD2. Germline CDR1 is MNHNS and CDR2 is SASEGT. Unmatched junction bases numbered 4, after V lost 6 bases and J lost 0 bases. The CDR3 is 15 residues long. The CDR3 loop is CASRLAGADSYEQYF. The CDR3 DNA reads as TGTGCCAGCAGACTAGCGGGAGCTGACTCCTACGAGCAGTACTTC.

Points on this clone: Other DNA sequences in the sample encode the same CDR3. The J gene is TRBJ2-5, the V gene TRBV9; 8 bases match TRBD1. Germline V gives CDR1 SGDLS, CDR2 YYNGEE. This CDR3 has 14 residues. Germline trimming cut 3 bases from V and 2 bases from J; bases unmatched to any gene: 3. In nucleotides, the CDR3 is TGTGCCAGCAGCGCCGGACAGGGACAAGAGACCCAGTACTTC. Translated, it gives CASSAGQGQETQYF.

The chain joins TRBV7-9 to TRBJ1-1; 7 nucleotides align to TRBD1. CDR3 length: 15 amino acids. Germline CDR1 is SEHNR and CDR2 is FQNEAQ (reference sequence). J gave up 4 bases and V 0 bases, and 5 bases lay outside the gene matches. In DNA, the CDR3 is TGTGCCAGCAGCTTAGCACAGGGGACTTCCACTGAAGCTTTCTTT. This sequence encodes CASSLAQGTSTEAFF.

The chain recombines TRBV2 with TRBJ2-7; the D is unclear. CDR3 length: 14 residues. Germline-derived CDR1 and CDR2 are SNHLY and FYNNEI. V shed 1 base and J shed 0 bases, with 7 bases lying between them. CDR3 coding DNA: TGTGCCAGCAGTGAAGAGCGCCTCTCCTACGAGCAGTACTTC. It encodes CASSEERLSYEQYF.

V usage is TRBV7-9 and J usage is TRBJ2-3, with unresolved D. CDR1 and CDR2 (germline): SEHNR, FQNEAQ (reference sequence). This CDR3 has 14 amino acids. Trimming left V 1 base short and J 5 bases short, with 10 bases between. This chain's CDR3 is CASSLVLGLDTQYF. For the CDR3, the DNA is TGTGCCAGCAGCTTAGTTCTGGGGTTAGATACGCAGTATTTT. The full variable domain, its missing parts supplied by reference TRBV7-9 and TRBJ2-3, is DTGVSQNPRHKITKRGQNVTFRCDPISEHNRLYWYRQTLGQGPEFLTYFQNEAQLEKSRLLSDRFSAERPKGSFSTLEIQRTEQGDSAMYLCASSLVLGLDTQYFGPGTRLTVL.

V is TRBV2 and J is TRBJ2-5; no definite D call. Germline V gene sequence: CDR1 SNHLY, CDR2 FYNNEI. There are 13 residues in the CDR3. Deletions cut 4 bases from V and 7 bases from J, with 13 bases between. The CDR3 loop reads CASSGPRAGTQYF. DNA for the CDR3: TGTGCCAGCAGTGGGCCTAGGGCAGGGACCCAGTACTTC.